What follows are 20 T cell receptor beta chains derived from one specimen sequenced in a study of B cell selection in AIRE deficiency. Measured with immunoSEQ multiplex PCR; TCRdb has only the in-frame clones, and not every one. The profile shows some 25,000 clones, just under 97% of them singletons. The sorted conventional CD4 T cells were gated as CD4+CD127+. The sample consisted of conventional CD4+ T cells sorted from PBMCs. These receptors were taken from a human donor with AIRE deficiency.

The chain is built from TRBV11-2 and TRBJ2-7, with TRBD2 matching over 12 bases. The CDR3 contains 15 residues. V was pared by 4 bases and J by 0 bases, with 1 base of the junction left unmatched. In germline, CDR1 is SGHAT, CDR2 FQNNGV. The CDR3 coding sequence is TGTGCCAGCAGCTGGACTAGCGGGAACTCCTACGAGCAGTACTTC. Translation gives CASSWTSGNSYEQYF. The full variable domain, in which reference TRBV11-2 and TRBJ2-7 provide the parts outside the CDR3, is EAGVAQSPRYKIIEKRQSVAFWCNPISGHATLYWYQQILGQGPKLLIQFQNNGVVDDSQLPKDRFSAERLKGVDSTLKIQPAKLEDSAVYLCASSWTSGNSYEQYFGPGTRLTVT.

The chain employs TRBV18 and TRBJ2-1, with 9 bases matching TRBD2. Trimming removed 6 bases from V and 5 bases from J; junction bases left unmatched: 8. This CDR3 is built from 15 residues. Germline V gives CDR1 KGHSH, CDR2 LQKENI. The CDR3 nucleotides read TGTGCCAGCTCCCCTATGGCGGGAGGGGACAATGAGCAGTTCTTC. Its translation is CASSPMAGGDNEQFF.

CDR3 amino acids: CASRGTSGSLYEQYF. The CDR3 DNA sequence: TGTGCCAGCAGAGGGACTAGCGGGAGTCTCTACGAGCAGTACTTC. The gene calls are TRBV6-5 and TRBJ2-7; TRBD2 matches 14 bases. J gave up 3 bases and V 6 bases, and 4 bases lay outside the gene matches. Germline lookup yields CDR1 MNHEY and CDR2 SVGAGI. The CDR3 sequence is 15 residues long.

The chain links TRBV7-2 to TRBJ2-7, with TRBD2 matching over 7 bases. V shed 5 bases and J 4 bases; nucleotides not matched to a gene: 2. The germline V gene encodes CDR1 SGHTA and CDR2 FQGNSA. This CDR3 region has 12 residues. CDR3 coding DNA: TGTGCCAGCAGCGCAGCGGGATACGAGCAGTACTTC. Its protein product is CASSAAGYEQYF. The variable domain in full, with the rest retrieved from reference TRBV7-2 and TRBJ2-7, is GAGVSQSPSNKVTEKGKDVELRCDPISGHTALYWYRQSLGQGLEFLIYFQGNSAPDKSGLPSDRFSAERTGGSVSTLTIQRTQQEDSAVYLCASSAAGYEQYFGPGTRLTVT.

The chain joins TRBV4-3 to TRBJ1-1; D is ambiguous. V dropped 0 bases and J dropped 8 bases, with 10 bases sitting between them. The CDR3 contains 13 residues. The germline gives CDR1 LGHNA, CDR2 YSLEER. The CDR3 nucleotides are TGCGCCAGCAGCCAAGATATGGACTTAGAAGCTTTCTTT. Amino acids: CASSQDMDLEAFF.

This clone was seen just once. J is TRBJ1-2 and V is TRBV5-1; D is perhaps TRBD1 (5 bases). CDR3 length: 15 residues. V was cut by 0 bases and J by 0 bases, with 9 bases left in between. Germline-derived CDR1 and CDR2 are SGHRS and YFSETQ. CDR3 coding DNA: TGCGCCAGCAGCTTGGTGGGGGGAGCTAACTATGGCTACACCTTC. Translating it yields CASSLVGGANYGYTF.

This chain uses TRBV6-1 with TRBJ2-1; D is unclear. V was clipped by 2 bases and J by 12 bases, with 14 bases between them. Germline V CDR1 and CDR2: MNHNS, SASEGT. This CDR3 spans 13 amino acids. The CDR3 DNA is TGTGCCAGCAGTGAACAAGGACCCAAGGTGCAGTTCTTC. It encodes CASSEQGPKVQFF.

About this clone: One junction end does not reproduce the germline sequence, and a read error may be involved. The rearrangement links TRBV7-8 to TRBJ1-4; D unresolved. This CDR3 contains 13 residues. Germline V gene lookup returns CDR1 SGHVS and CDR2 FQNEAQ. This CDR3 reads CASSRTEQSLPEF. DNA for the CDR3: TGTGCCAGCAGCCGAACTGAACAGAGCCTCCCTGAATTT. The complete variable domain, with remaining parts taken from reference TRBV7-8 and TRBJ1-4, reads GAGVSQSPRYKVAKRGQDVALRCDPISGHVSLFWYQQALGQGPEFLTYFQNEAQLDKSGLPSDRFFAERPEGSVSTLKIQRTQQEDSAVYLCASSRTEQSLPEFGSGTQLSVL.

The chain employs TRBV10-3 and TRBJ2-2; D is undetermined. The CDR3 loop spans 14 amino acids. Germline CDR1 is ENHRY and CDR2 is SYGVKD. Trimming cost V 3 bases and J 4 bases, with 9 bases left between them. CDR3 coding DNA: TGTGCCATCAGTGACCTCGCCTCCACCGGGGAGCTGTTTTTT. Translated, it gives CAISDLASTGELFF.

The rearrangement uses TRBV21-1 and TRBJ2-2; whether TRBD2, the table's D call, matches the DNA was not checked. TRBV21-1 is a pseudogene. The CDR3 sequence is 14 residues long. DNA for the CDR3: TGTGCCAGCAGCAAAGCGCAAAGCTTCGGGGAGCTGTTTTTT. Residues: CASSKAQSFGELFF.

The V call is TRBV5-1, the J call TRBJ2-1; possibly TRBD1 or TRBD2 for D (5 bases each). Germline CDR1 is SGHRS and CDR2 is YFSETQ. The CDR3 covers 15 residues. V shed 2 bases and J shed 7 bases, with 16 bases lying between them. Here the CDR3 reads CASSFQGAPGNEQFF. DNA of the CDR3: TGCGCCAGCAGCTTTCAAGGGGCTCCGGGGAATGAGCAGTTCTTC.

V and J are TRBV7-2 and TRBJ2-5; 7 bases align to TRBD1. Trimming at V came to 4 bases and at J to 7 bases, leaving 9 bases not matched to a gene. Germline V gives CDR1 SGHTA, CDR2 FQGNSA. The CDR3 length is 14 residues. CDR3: CASSYRGPGRTQYF. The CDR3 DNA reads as TGTGCCAGCAGCTACAGGGGACCCGGGCGGACCCAGTACTTC.

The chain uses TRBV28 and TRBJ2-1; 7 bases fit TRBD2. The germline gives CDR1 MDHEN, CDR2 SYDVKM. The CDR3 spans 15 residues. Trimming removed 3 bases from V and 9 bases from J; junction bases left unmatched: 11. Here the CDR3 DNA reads TGTGCCAGCAGTTTGAGCGGGATCTTGAGTAGTGAGCAGTTCTTC. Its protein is CASSLSGILSSEQFF. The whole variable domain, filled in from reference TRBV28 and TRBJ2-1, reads DVKVTQSSRYLVKRTGEKVFLECVQDMDHENMFWYRQDPGLGLRLIYFSYDVKMKEKGDIPEGYSVSREKKERFSLILESASTNQTSMYLCASSLSGILSSEQFFGPGTRLTVL.

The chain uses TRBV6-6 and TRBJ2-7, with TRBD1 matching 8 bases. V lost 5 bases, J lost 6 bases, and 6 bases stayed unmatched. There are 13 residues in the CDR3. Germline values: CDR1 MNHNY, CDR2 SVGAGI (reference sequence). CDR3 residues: CASSRQGIGEQYF. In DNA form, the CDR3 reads TGTGCCAGCAGTCGACAGGGGATCGGCGAGCAGTACTTC.

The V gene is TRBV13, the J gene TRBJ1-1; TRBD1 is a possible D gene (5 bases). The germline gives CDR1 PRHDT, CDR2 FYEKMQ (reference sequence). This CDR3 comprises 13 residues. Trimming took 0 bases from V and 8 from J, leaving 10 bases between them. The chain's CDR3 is CASSLGPYREAFF. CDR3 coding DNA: TGTGCCAGCAGCTTAGGCCCCTACAGGGAAGCTTTCTTT.

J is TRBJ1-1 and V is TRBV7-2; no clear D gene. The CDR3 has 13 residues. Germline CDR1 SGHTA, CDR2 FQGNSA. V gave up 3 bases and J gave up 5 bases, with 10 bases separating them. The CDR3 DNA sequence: TGTGCCAGCAGCTTCGGACTTATGACTGAAGCTTTCTTT. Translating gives CASSFGLMTEAFF.

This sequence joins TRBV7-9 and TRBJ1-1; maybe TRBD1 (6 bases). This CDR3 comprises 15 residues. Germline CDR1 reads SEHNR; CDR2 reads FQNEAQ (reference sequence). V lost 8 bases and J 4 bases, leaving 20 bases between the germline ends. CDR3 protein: CASLRGDIGGTEAFF. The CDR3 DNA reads TGTGCCAGCTTGAGAGGGGACATCGGGGGCACTGAAGCTTTCTTT.

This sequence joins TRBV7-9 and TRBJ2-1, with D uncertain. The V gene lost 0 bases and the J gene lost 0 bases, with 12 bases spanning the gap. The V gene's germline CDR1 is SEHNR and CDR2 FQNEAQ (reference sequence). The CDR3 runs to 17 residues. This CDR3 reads CASSLAPLPNSYNEQFF. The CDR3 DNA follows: TGTGCCAGCAGCTTAGCGCCACTCCCGAACTCCTACAATGAGCAGTTCTTC.

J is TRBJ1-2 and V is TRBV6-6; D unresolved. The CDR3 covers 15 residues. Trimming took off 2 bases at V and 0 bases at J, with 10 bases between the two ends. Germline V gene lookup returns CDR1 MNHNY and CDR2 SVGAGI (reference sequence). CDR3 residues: CASSYEGLTNYGYTF. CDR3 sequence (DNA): TGTGCCAGCAGTTACGAGGGCCTAACTAACTATGGCTACACCTTC.

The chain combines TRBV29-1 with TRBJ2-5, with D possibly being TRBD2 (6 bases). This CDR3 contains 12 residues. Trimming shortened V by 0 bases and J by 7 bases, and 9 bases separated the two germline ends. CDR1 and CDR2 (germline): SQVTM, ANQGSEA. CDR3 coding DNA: TGCAGCGTTGAAGATTTGGGAGGGACCCAGTACTTC. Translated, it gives CSVEDLGGTQYF.